Each of the 7 T cell receptor beta chains below was sequenced from the same sample in a study of blood T cell repertoires in COVID-19. Measured with immunoSEQ multiplex PCR; TCRdb has only the in-frame clones, and not every one. In the table there are around 86,000 clones, approximately 89% of which are singletons. Input material: peripheral blood. These receptors were collected from a human donor with acute or convalescent COVID-19. The donor label of this sample is uncertain.

This clone showed up just once. V is TRBV24-1 and J is TRBJ2-5, with D tentatively TRBD2 (6 bases). Per the germline V gene, CDR1 is KGHDR and CDR2 is SFDVKD. V lost 4 bases, J lost 5 bases, and 16 bases lay in between. This CDR3 has 15 residues. This chain's CDR3 is CATSDPVSGRETQYF. The CDR3 DNA is TGTGCCACCAGTGACCCCGTGTCGGGGAGGGAGACCCAGTACTTC.

This chain uses TRBV29-1 with TRBJ2-3; D is uncertain. The V gene's germline CDR1 is SQVTM and CDR2 ANQGSEA. This CDR3 has 12 residues. Trimming cost V 0 bases and J 5 bases, with 6 bases left between them. CDR3 DNA: TGCAGCGTTGAAGAGTCAGGAGATACGCAGTATTTT. This codes for CSVEESGDTQYF.

The J gene is TRBJ2-7, the V gene TRBV6-2 or TRBV6-3; 9 nucleotides align to TRBD2. Germline values: CDR1 MNHEY, CDR2 SVGEGT. V shed 6 bases, J shed 2 bases, and the junction held 8 bases outside the gene matches. The CDR3 has 15 residues. CDR3 loop: CASSLNRGGAYEQYF. The CDR3 DNA is TGTGCCAGCAGCTTGAATCGCGGGGGGGCCTACGAGCAGTACTTC.

The genes are TRBV6-1 and TRBJ1-1, with 8 bases lining up with TRBD1. Germline CDR1 is MNHNS and CDR2 is SASEGT. CDR3 size: 14 residues. V trimming: 3 bases; J trimming: 4 bases; junction bases outside the gene matches: 4. The DNA for the CDR3 is TGTGCCAGCAGTGACCCGACAGGGGTCACTGAAGCTTTCTTT. Its translation is CASSDPTGVTEAFF.

The genes are TRBV3-1 (or the pseudogene TRBV3-2) and TRBJ1-2, with 10 bases lining up with TRBD1. The CDR3 has 14 residues. V shed 4 bases, J shed 5 bases, and the junction held 4 bases outside the gene matches. The germline gives CDR1 LGHDT, CDR2 YNNKEL (reference sequence). DNA for the CDR3: TGTGCCAGCAGCCCGGGGACAGGGGTTTATGGCTACACCTTC. Protein sequence: CASSPGTGVYGYTF.

V gene TRBV15 combines with J gene TRBJ2-7; 9 nucleotides align to TRBD1. CDR1 and CDR2 (germline): LNHNV, YYDKDF (reference sequence). J gave up 3 bases and V 0 bases, and 6 bases lay outside the gene matches. The CDR3 has 16 residues. CDR3 protein: CATSRDWGQGNYEQYF. The CDR3 DNA reads TGTGCCACCAGCAGAGATTGGGGACAGGGCAACTACGAGCAGTACTTC.

This chain connects TRBV6-6 to TRBJ2-4, with TRBD1 matching 9 bases. V dropped 6 bases and J dropped 7; count of bases not matched to a gene: 7. The germline gives CDR1 MNHNY, CDR2 SVGAGI (reference sequence). CDR3 length: 14 amino acids. In DNA form, the CDR3 reads TGTGCCAGCAGCGGGACAGGGCCGGATAACATTCAGTACTTC. It translates to CASSGTGPDNIQYF.